This T cell receptor (beta chain) was recorded in a study of blood T cell repertoires in COVID-19. Profiled with immunoSEQ multiplex PCR; TCRdb holds only in-frame clones, not every one. In the table there are about 97,000 clones, roughly 80% of which are singletons. V was pared by 6 bases and J by 3 bases, with 5 bases of the junction left unmatched. Germline lookup yields CDR1 MNHEY and CDR2 SMNVEV (reference sequence). This CDR3 region has 16 residues. The chain employs TRBV27 and TRBJ2-1; 13 positions agree with TRBD2. Sequencing used peripheral blood. The sequence derives from a man in his 60s with acute or convalescent COVID-19. The chain's CDR3 is CASRGLAGAVYNEQFF. In DNA, the CDR3 is TGTGCCAGCAGAGGACTAGCGGGGGCCGTCTACAATGAGCAGTTCTTC.